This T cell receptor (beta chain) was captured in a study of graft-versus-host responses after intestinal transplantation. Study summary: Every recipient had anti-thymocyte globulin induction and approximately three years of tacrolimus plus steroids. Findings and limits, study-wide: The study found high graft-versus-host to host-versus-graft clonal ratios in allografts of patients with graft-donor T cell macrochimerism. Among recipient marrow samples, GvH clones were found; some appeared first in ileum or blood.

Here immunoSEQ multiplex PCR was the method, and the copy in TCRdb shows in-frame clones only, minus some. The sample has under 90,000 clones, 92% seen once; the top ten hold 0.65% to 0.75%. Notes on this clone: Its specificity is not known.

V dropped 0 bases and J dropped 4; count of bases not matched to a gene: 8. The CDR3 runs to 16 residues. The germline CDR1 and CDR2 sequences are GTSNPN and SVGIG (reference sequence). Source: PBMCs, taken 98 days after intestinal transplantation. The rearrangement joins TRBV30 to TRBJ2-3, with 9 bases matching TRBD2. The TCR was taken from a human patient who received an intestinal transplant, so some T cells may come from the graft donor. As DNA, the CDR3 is TGTGCCTGGAGTGTAGGGCTAGCGGGATACTCAGATACGCAGTATTTT. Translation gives CAWSVGLAGYSDTQYF.